A selection of T cell receptor beta chains follows, all from one sample in a study of shared clonotypes between healthy human individuals. Only in-frame clones appear in the TCRdb table, and some are missing; sequencing was by immunoSEQ multiplex PCR. The table includes 1 million to 1.2 million clones, approximately 80% detected once. The sequenced sample was memory CD4+ T cells from PBMCs. Source of these receptors: a man aged 18 to 29 in good health. Some clones in this sample may be carry-over from other donors' samples. CDR3s include the opening cysteine and the closing phenylalanine or tryptophan. The order of the fields is V gene, clone size, J gene, D gene, CDR3 protein, CDR3 DNA. A D gene is named only where the DNA matches it firmly. Not all rows give a size; the values are once, few, many and, for expanded clones, a class.

TRBV5-4	.	TRBJ1-3	.	CASSSKGGAGNTIYF	TGTGCCAGCAGCTCCAAGGGGGGGGCTGGAAACACCATATATTTT
TRBV4-1	.	TRBJ1-1	TRBD1	CASSQLPGGTEAFF	TGCGCCAGCAGCCAACTTCCAGGGGGCACTGAAGCTTTCTTT
TRBV6-1	.	TRBJ2-2	.	CVILRWDTGELFF	TGTGTGATTCTAAGGTGGGACACCGGGGAGCTGTTTTTT
TRBV6-6	.	TRBJ1-1	.	CASTQQGGPTTEAFF	TGTGCCAGCACCCAACAGGGAGGTCCGACCACTGAAGCTTTCTTT
TRBV6-1	few	TRBJ1-1	.	CASSDTNTEAFF	TGTGCCAGCAGTGATACGAACACTGAAGCTTTCTTT
TRBV6-6	once	TRBJ2-3	.	CASSYSRATSTDTQYF	TGTGCCAGCAGTTACTCCCGGGCAACTAGCACAGATACGCAGTATTTT
TRBV11-2	.	TRBJ2-3	.	CASSLGGYTDTQYF	TGTGCCAGCAGCTTAGGGGGGTACACAGATACGCAGTATTTT
TRBV4-3	many	TRBJ1-2	.	CASSQAREDGYTF	TGCGCCAGCAGCCAAGCCAGGGAGGATGGCTACACCTTC
TRBV28	few	TRBJ1-5	TRBD1	CASSPARDRGLWSNQPQHF	TGTGCCAGCAGCCCAGCCCGGGACAGGGGGTTGTGGAGCAATCAGCCCCAGCATTTT
TRBV27	.	TRBJ1-6	.	CASSQTSKHNSPLHF	TGTGCCAGCAGTCAGACATCCAAGCATAATTCACCCCTCCACTTT
TRBV2	.	TRBJ1-3	.	CASSDFSTIYF	TGTGCCAGCAGTGACTTCTCCACCATATATTTT
TRBV5-1	.	TRBJ1-1	.	CASSLVGGIAFF	TGCGCCAGCAGCTTGGTAGGTGGGATAGCTTTCTTT
TRBV5-4	.	TRBJ1-4	.	CASSGQPATNEKLFF	TGTGCCAGCAGTGGGCAGCCCGCAACTAATGAAAAACTGTTTTTT
TRBV9	.	TRBJ2-7	TRBD1	CASSVTGELYEQYF	TGTGCCAGCAGCGTGACAGGGGAGCTCTACGAGCAGTACTTC
TRBV7-3	.	TRBJ2-7	.	CASSPTGIGEQYF	TGTGCCAGCAGCCCCACAGGAATAGGAGAGCAGTACTTC
TRBV7-7	.	TRBJ2-1	TRBD2	CASSPSGRDGEQFF	TGTGCCAGCAGCCCTAGCGGGAGGGATGGTGAGCAGTTCTTC
TRBV29-1	.	TRBJ2-1	TRBD2	CSEGLAGTYTNEQFF	TGCAGCGAGGGACTAGCGGGAACCTACACAAATGAGCAGTTCTTC
TRBV18	.	TRBJ2-3	TRBD2	CASSPGGGRTDTQYF	TGTGCCAGCTCACCAGGGGGCGGGAGGACAGATACGCAGTATTTT
TRBV19	few	TRBJ1-2	TRBD1	CASSTFGTGLDYGYTF	TGTGCCAGTAGTACCTTTGGGACAGGGCTCGACTATGGCTACACCTTC
TRBV19	.	TRBJ1-3	.	CASTWAGNTIYF	TGTGCCAGTACATGGGCTGGAAACACCATATATTTT
TRBV6-1	many	TRBJ1-1	.	CASSATDPEAFF	TGTGCCAGCAGCGCCACGGACCCGGAAGCTTTCTTT
TRBV5-4	once	TRBJ2-5	TRBD2	CASSGGTLRGETQYF	TGTGCCAGCAGCGGAGGGACCCTGCGGGGGGAGACCCAGTACTTC
TRBV10-3	.	TRBJ1-4	.	CAISDRSSHEKLFF	TGTGCCATCAGTGACAGATCGAGCCATGAAAAACTGTTTTTT
TRBV5-1	.	TRBJ2-3	TRBD1	CASSFEGTGRATDTQYF	TGCGCCAGCAGCTTCGAAGGGACAGGTCGTGCAACAGATACGCAGTATTTT
TRBV6-6	.	TRBJ2-1	.	CASNRLGIYNEQFF	TGTGCCAGCAACCGCCTGGGCATCTACAATGAGCAGTTCTTC